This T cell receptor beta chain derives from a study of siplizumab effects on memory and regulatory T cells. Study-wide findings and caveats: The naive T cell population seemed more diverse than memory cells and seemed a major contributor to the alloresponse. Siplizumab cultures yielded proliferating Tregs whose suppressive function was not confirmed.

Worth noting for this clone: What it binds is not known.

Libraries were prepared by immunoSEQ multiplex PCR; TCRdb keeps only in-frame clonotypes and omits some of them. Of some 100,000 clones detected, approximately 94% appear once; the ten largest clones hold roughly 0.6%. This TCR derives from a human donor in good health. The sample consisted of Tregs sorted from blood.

CDR3 DNA sequence: TGTGCCAGCAGGCGGCCGGGACAGGGTGGGGAAAAACTGTTTTTT. Translated, it gives CASRRPGQGGEKLFF. The J gene is TRBJ1-4, the V gene TRBV28, with TRBD1 matching 9 bases. The junction had 10 bases not matched to a gene; V was cut back by 6 bases and J by 8 bases. Looked up from germline, CDR1 is MDHEN and CDR2 is SYDVKM. There are 15 residues in the CDR3.